The 17 T cell receptor beta chains given below trace back to one sample, sequenced in a study of PD-L1 blockade in urothelial cancer. Produced via immunoSEQ multiplex PCR; TCRdb's table is partial and in-frame only. The repertoire holds 38,000 or so clones, around 82% seen once, with 15% to 20% in the top ten. The sample here was PBMCs, taken around atezolizumab (anti-PD-L1) treatment. Source of these receptors: a man in his fifties or sixties with urothelial cancer.

The chain employs TRBV2 and TRBJ2-7, with 7 nucleotides matching TRBD1. The ends lost 7 bases at V and 9 bases at J; junction bases unmatched: 12. The V gene's germline CDR1 is SNHLY and CDR2 FYNNEI. The CDR3 has 13 amino acids. The CDR3 loop is CASIGTEPVGQYF. CDR3 bases: TGTGCCAGCATCGGGACAGAACCTGTCGGGCAGTACTTC.

The J gene is TRBJ2-1, the V gene TRBV5-4, with 9 positions matching TRBD1. The CDR3 extends over 16 amino acids. The germline CDR1 and CDR2 sequences are SGHNT and YYREEE (reference sequence). V trimming: 3 bases; J trimming: 2 bases; junction bases outside the gene matches: 6. The CDR3 DNA reads TGTGCCAGCAGCTCAGGACAGGGGAGGACCTACAATGAGCAGTTCTTC. Translating gives CASSSGQGRTYNEQFF.

The chain combines TRBV4-1 with TRBJ1-2; tentative D call: TRBD1 (5 bases). CDR1 and CDR2 from the germline V gene are MGHRA and YSYEKL. V lost 3 bases to trimming and J lost 8 bases, with 16 bases between them. The CDR3 is made up of 14 amino acids. CDR3 loop: CASSQTFGTIGYTF. DNA of the CDR3: TGCGCCAGCAGCCAGACGTTCGGGACTATCGGCTACACCTTC.

This chain links TRBV28 with TRBJ1-2; perhaps TRBD1 as D (6 bases). Between the trimmed V and J ends, which lost 11 bases and 2 bases, there was a span of 15 bases. Per the germline V gene, CDR1 is MDHEN and CDR2 is SYDVKM. The CDR3 covers 13 residues. CDR3 bases: TGTGCCGCAAACAGGGCTTCGAACTATGGCTACACCTTC. Protein: CAANRASNYGYTF.

This clone appeared once. CDR3 in DNA: TGCGCCAGCAGCTTGACCCGGGGGACTAATGAAAAACTGTTTTTT. Protein sequence: CASSLTRGTNEKLFF. The chain combines TRBV5-1 with TRBJ1-4, with D maybe TRBD1 (5 bases). V was shortened by 1 base and J by 2 bases, with 9 bases between the two germline ends. In germline, CDR1 is SGHRS, CDR2 YFSETQ. The CDR3 extends over 15 amino acids.

This chain links TRBV6-5 with TRBJ2-7; 8 nucleotides align to TRBD1. This CDR3 comprises 13 residues. Germline lookup yields CDR1 MNHEY and CDR2 SVGAGI. V shed 5 bases and J 4 bases; nucleotides not matched to a gene: 4. The DNA of the CDR3 is TGTGCCAGCAGTCTACAGGGGGGTTACGAGCAGTACTTC. This codes for CASSLQGGYEQYF.

The rearrangement uses TRBV5-4 and TRBJ2-3, with unresolved D. The V gene lost 3 bases and the J gene lost 2 bases, with 4 bases spanning the gap. The germline gives CDR1 SGHNT, CDR2 YYREEE (reference sequence). The length of the CDR3 is 12 residues. The CDR3 loop reads CASSSYTDTQYF. CDR3 bases: TGTGCCAGCAGCTCCTACACAGATACGCAGTATTTT.

This clone was observed a few times. V usage is TRBV10-2 and J usage is TRBJ2-7; no clear D. The CDR3 spans 12 residues. The V gene lost 4 bases and the J gene lost 3 bases, with 7 bases spanning the gap. Germline V gives CDR1 WSHSY, CDR2 SAAADI. The CDR3 reads CASSGADYEQYF. The CDR3 DNA is TGCGCCAGCAGTGGCGCCGACTACGAGCAGTACTTC.

The chain uses TRBV27 and TRBJ1-1; D might be TRBD1 (5 bases). The CDR3 runs 16 residues. Trimming removed 6 bases at V and 0 bases at J, with 17 bases between. Germline lookup yields CDR1 MNHEY and CDR2 SMNVEV (reference sequence). The CDR3: CASRPAGQPVNTEAFF. The CDR3 nucleotides are TGTGCCAGCAGACCAGCCGGACAACCTGTGAACACTGAAGCTTTCTTT.

V usage is TRBV5-1 and J usage is TRBJ1-6, with 10 nucleotides matching TRBD1. Unmatched junction bases numbered 5, after V lost 6 bases and J lost 5 bases. The CDR3 runs to 15 residues. Germline-derived CDR1 and CDR2 are SGHRS and YFSETQ. In DNA, the CDR3 is TGCGCCAGCACGATCGGACAGGGGGATAATTCACCCCTCCACTTT. Encoded protein: CASTIGQGDNSPLHF.

The rearrangement joins TRBV7-9 to TRBJ2-1, with TRBD2 identical over 12 bases. The CDR3 runs 15 residues. The germline CDR1 and CDR2 sequences are SEHNR and FQNEAQ (reference sequence). V lost 5 bases and J lost 8; bases outside the gene matches: 7. CDR3 in DNA: TGTGCCAGCAGCAAGACTAGCGGGAGATGGGATGAGCAGTTCTTC. Residues: CASSKTSGRWDEQFF.

CDR3 protein: CASSPTGGGEQYF. Here the CDR3 DNA reads TGTGCCAGTAGTCCAACCGGGGGGGGCGAGCAGTACTTC. The J gene is TRBJ2-7, the V gene TRBV19; 8 positions agree with TRBD2. Per germline, CDR1 LNHDA and CDR2 SQIVND (reference sequence). This CDR3 has 13 amino acids. Trimming took 5 bases from V and 6 from J; bases not matched to a gene: 6.

The chain uses TRBV28 and TRBJ1-5; TRBD1 matches at 8 bases. V lost 3 bases, J lost 2 bases, and 0 bases stayed unmatched. Germline V lookup: CDR1 MDHEN, CDR2 SYDVKM. CDR3 length: 14 amino acids. This chain's CDR3 is CASSLGQGNQPQHF. For the CDR3, the DNA is TGTGCCAGCAGTTTGGGACAGGGCAATCAGCCCCAGCATTTT.

V gene TRBV29-1 combines with J gene TRBJ2-7; D not resolved. The CDR3 contains 12 residues. V shed 2 bases and J shed 4 bases, with 9 bases lying between them. CDR1 and CDR2 (germline): SQVTM, ANQGSEA. CDR3 sequence (DNA): TGCAGCGTTGAATTGTCTCCTTACGAGCAGTACTTC. The encoded protein is CSVELSPYEQYF.

The V gene is TRBV14, the J gene TRBJ2-4; D is possibly TRBD2 (5 bases). V gave up 4 bases and J gave up 6 bases, with 10 bases separating them. The CDR3 contains 13 residues. The germline gives CDR1 SGHDN, CDR2 FVKESK. The CDR3 DNA follows: TGTGCCAGCAGCCTCCGGGAACCAAACATTCAGTACTTC. Its protein product is CASSLREPNIQYF.

This clone was counted a single time. The chain carries TRBV5-1 and TRBJ2-3, with D possibly matching TRBD2 (5 bases). Germline CDR1 and CDR2: SGHRS and YFSETQ. The germline V and J ends were trimmed by 5 bases and 2 bases, with 15 bases remaining between them. The CDR3 consists of 15 residues. The CDR3 here is CASRPGLQTTDTQYF. In DNA form, the CDR3 reads TGCGCCAGCAGACCCGGACTCCAAACCACAGATACGCAGTATTTT.

This clone turned up a few times. This chain connects TRBV7-9 to TRBJ1-1; 7 nucleotides line up with TRBD1. V was pared by 5 bases and J by 4 bases, with 1 base of the junction left unmatched. The CDR3 runs 12 residues. CDR1 and CDR2 (germline): SEHNR, FQNEAQ (reference sequence). The CDR3 protein is CASSPGGTEAFF. The CDR3 coding sequence is TGTGCCAGCAGCCCAGGGGGCACTGAAGCTTTCTTT.